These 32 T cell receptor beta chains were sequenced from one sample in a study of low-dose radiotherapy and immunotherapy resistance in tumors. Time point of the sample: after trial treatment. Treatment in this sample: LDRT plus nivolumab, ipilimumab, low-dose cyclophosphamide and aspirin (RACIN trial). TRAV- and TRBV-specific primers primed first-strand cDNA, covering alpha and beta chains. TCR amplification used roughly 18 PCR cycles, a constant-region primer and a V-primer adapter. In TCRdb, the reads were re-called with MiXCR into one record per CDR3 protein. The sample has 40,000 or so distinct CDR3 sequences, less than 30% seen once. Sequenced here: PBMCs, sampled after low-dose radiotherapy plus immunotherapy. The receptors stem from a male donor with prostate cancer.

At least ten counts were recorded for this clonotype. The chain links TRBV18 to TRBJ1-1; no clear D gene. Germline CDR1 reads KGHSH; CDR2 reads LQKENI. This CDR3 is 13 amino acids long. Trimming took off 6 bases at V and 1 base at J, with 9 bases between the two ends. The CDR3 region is CASSSEGNTEAFF. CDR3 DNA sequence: TGTGCCAGCTCCTCAGAGGGGAACACTGAAGCTTTCTTT.

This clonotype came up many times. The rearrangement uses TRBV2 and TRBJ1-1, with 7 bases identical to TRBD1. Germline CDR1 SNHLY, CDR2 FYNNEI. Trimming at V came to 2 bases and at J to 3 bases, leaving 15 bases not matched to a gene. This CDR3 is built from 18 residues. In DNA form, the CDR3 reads TGTGCCAGCAGTGAACCAAAACAGGGGCGAGGGTGGGACACTGAAGCTTTCTTT. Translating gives CASSEPKQGRGWDTEAFF.

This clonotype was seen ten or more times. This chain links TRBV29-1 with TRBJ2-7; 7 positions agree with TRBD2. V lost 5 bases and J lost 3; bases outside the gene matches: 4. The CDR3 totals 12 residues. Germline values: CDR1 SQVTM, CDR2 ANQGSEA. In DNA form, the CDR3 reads TGCAGCGTTCTGGGCGGGAGCTACGAGCAGTACTTC. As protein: CSVLGGSYEQYF.

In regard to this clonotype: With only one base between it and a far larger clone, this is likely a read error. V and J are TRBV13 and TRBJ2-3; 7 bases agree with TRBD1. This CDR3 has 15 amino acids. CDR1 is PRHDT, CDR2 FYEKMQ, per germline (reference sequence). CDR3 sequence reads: CATSRDAQGKDKQYF. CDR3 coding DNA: TGTGCCACCAGCAGAGATGCACAGGGGAAAGATAAGCAGTATTTT.

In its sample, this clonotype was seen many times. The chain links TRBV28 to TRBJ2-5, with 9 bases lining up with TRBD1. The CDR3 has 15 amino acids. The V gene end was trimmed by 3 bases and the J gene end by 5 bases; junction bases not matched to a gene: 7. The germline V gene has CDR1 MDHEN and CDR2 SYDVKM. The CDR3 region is CASSLSGQGLETQYF. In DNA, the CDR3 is TGTGCCAGCAGTTTGTCGGGACAGGGTCTCGAGACCCAGTACTTC.

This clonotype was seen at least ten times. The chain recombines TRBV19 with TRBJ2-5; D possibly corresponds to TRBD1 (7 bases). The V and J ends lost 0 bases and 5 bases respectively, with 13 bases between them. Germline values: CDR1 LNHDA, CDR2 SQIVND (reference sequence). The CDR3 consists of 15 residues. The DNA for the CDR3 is TGTGCCAGTAGTATAGAACAGGGGAGGCGGGAGACCCAGTACTTC. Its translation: CASSIEQGRRETQYF.

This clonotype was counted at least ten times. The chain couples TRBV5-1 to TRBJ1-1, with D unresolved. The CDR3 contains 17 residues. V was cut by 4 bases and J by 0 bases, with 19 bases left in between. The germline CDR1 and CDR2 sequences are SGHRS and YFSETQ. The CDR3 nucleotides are TGCGCCAGCAGCCGGGAGGAGGGTGCGCTTCTGAACACTGAAGCTTTCTTT. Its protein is CASSREEGALLNTEAFF.

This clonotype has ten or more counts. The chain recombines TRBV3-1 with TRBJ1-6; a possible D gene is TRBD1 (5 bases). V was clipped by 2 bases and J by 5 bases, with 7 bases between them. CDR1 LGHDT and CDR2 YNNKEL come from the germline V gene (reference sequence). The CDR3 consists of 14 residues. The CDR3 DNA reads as TGTGCCAGCAGCCAACAGGGAAATAATTCACCCCTCCACTTT. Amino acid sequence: CASSQQGNNSPLHF.

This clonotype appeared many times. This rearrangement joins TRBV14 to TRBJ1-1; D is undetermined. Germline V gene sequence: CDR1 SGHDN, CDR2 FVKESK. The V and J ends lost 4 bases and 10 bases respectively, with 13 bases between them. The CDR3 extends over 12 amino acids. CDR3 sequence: CASSPVPTGAFF. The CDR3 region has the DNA TGTGCCAGCAGCCCAGTACCGACCGGAGCTTTCTTT.

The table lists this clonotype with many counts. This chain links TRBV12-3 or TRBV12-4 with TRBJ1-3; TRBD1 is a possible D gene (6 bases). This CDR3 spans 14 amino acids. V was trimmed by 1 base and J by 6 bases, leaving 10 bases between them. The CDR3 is CASSLGGGLNTIYF. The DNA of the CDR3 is TGTGCCAGCAGTTTAGGGGGGGGCTTAAACACCATATATTTT.

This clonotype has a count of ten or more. In nucleotides, the CDR3 is TGTGCCAGCAGCTTAGGGTTGCGGGGGACAGGCGCAGATACGCAGTATTTT. It yields the protein CASSLGLRGTGADTQYF. The chain recombines TRBV7-9 with TRBJ2-3; possibly TRBD1 for D (8 bases). CDR1 is SEHNR, CDR2 FQNEAQ, per germline (reference sequence). V lost 1 base and J 4 bases, leaving 18 bases between the germline ends. This CDR3 has 17 amino acids.

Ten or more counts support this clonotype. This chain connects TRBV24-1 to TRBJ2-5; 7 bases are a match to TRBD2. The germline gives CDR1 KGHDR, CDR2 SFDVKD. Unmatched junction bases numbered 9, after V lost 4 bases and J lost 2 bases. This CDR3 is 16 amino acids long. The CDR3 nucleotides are TGTGCCACCAGTGAGGTCCGGTCGGGACTACAAGAGACCCAGTACTTC. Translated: CATSEVRSGLQETQYF.

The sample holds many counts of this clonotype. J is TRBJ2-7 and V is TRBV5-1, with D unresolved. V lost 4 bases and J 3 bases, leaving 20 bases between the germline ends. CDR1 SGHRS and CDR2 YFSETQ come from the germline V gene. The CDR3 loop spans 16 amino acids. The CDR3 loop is CASSPEPATLGYEQYF. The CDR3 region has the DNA TGCGCCAGCAGCCCCGAACCGGCGACCTTGGGCTACGAGCAGTACTTC.

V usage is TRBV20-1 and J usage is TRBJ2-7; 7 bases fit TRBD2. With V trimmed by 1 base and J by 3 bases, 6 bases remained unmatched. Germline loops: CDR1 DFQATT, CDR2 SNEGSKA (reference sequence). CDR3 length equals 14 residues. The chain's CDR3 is CSARVGGLGYEQYF. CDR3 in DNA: TGCAGTGCTAGAGTGGGAGGGTTGGGCTACGAGCAGTACTTC.

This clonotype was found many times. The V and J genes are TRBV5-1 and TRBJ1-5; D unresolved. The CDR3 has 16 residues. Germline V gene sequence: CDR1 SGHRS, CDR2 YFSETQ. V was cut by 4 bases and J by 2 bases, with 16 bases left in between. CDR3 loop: CASSVSRLGGNQPQHF. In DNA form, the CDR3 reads TGCGCCAGCAGCGTAAGCCGGTTAGGTGGCAATCAGCCCCAGCATTTT.

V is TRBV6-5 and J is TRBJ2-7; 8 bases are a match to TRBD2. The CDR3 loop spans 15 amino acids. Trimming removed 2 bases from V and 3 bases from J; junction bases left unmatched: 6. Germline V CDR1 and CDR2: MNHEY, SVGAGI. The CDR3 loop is CASSYDTSGNYEQYF. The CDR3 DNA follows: TGTGCCAGCAGTTACGATACTAGCGGAAACTACGAGCAGTACTTC.

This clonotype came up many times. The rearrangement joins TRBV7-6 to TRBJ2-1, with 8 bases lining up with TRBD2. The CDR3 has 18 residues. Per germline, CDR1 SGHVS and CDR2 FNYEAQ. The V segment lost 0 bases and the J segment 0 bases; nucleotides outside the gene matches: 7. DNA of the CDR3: TGTGCCAGCAGCTTAGCCGACTTAGCGGGGCTCTCCTACAATGAGCAGTTCTTC. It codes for CASSLADLAGLSYNEQFF.

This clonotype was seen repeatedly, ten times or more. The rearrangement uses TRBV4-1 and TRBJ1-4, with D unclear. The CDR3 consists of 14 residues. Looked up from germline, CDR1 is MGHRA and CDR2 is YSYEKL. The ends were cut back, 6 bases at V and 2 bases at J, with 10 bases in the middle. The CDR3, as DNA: TGCGCCAGCAGTCTGGCGGTGACTAATGAAAAACTGTTTTTT. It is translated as CASSLAVTNEKLFF.

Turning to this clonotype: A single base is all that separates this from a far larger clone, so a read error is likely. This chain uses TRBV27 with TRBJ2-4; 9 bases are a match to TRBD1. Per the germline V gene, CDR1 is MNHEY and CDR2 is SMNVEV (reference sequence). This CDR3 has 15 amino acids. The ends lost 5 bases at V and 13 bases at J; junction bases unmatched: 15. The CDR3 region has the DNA TGTGCCAGCAGTCCGCTTGGGACAGGGTACAATGAGCAGTACTTC. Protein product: CASSPLGTGYNEQYF.

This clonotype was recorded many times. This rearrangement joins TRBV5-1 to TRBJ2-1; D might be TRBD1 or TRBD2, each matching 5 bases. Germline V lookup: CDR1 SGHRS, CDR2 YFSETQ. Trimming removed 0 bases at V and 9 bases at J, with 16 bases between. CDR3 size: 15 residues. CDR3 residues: CASSLAGGGGFEQFF. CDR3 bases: TGCGCCAGCAGCTTGGCCGGTGGTGGGGGATTTGAGCAGTTCTTC.

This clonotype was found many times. The CDR3, as DNA: TGTGCCAGCAGGAGAACCGGGACAGGGGGCTCCTACGAGCAGTACTTC. It encodes CASRRTGTGGSYEQYF. V and J are TRBV28 and TRBJ2-7; 11 bases are a match to TRBD1. CDR3 length: 16 amino acids. The germline V gene has CDR1 MDHEN and CDR2 SYDVKM. V dropped 6 bases and J dropped 0; count of bases not matched to a gene: 7.

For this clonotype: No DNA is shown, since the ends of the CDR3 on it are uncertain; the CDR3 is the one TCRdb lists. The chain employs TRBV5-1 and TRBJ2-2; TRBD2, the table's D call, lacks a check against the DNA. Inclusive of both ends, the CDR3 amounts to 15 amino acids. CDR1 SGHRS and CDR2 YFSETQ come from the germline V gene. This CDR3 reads CASRRATNTGELFFF.

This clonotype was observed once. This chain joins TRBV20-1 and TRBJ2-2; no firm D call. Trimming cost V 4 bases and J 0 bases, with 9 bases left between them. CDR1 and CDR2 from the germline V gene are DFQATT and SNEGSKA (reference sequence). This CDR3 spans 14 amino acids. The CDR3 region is CSAIRLTNTGELFF. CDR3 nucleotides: TGCAGTGCTATCAGACTGACGAACACCGGGGAGCTGTTTTTT.

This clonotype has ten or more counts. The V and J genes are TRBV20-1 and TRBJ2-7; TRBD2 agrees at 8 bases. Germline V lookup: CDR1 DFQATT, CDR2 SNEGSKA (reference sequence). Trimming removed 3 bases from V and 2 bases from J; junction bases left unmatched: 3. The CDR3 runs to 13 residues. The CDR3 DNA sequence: TGCAGTGCTAGTTGGCGGGAGGCCTACGAGCAGTACTTC. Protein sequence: CSASWREAYEQYF.

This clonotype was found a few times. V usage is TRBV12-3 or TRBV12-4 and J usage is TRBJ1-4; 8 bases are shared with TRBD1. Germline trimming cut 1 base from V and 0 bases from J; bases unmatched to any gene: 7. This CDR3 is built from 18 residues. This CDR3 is CASSLVLGQGATNEKLFF. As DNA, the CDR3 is TGTGCCAGCAGTTTAGTTCTAGGACAGGGTGCAACTAATGAAAAACTGTTTTTT.

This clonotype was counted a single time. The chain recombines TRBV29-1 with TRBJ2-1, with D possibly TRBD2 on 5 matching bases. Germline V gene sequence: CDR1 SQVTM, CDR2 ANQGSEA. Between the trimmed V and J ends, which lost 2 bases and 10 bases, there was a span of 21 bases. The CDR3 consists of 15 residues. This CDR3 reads CSVETPQRSGWEQFF. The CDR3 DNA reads TGCAGCGTTGAAACACCCCAGCGTTCGGGATGGGAGCAGTTCTTC.

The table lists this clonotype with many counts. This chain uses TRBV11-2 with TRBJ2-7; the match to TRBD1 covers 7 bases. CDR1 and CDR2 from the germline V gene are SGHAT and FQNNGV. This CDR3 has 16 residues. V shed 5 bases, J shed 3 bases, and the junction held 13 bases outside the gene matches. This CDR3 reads CASSPRLKAGGYEQYF. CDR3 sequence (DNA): TGTGCCAGCAGCCCCAGGTTGAAGGCAGGGGGCTACGAGCAGTACTTC.

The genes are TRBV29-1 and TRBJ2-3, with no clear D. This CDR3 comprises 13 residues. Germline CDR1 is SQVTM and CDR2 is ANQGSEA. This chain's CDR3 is CVVGQRYTDTQYF. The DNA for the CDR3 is TGCGTTGTTGGGCAGAGATACACAGATACGCAGTATTTT.

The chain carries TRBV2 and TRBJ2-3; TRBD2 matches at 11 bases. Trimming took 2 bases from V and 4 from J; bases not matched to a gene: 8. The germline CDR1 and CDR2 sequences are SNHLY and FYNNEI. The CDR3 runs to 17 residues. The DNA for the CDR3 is TGTGCCAGCAGTGAATCAGGGCCTAGCGGGGGGCCAGATACGCAGTATTTT. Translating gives CASSESGPSGGPDTQYF.

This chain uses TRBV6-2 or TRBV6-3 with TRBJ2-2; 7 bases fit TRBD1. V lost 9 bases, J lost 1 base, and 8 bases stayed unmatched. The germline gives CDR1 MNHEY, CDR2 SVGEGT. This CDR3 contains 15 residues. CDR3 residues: CASLGTVQNTGELFF. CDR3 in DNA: TGTGCCAGTCTCGGGACAGTACAGAACACCGGGGAGCTGTTTTTT.

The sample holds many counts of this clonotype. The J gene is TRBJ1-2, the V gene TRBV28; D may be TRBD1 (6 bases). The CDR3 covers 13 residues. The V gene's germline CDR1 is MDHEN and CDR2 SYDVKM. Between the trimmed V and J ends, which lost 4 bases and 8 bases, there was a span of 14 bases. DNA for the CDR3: TGTGCCAGCAGTTCGGGGGGCCAAAGAGGCTACACCTTC. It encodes CASSSGGQRGYTF.

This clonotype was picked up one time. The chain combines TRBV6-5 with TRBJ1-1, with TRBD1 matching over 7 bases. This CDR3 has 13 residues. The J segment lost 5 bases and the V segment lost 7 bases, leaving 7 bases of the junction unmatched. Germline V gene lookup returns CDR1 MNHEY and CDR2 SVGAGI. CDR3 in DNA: TGTGCCAGCATTAAACAGGGGAGAACTGAAGCTTTCTTT. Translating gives CASIKQGRTEAFF.